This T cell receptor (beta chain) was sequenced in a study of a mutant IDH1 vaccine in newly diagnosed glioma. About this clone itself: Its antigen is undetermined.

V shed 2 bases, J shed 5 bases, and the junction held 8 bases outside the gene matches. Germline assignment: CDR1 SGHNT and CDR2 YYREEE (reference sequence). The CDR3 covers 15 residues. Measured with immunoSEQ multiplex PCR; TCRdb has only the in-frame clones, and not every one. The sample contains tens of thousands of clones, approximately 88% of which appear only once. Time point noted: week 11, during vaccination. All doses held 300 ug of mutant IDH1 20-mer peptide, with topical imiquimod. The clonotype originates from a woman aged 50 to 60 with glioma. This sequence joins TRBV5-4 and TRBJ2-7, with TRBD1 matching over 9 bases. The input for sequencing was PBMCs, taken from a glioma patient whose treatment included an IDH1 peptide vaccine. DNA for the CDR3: TGTGCCAGCAGCTTAGACAGGGGGTCTTTCGACGAGCAGTACTTC. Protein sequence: CASSLDRGSFDEQYF.